The entry below describes one T cell receptor (beta chain). Its antigen remains unidentified. This specimen comes from a study of beta chain features in type 1 diabetes. The V gene lost 4 bases and the J gene lost 1 base, with 13 bases spanning the gap. Germline V gene lookup returns CDR1 SGHRS and CDR2 YFSETQ. The CDR3 has 15 residues. As every portion of the isolated RNA was reverse transcribed, the sequencing read expressed TCRB transcripts. Data came from immunoSEQ multiplex PCR; TCRdb stores just in-frame clones and leaves some out. The data contain 450,000 to 600,000 clones, about 32% of them singletons. A CD45RO/CCR7/CD25/CD127/CD95/CD27 panel sorted naive, central memory, regulatory and stem cell-like memory CD4+ cells. Study findings and constraints: Patients with Type 1 diabetes showed moderately but significantly shorter TCRB CDR3s in all four CD4+ subsets.

The source is a man younger than 30 in good health. The rearrangement links TRBV5-1 to TRBJ2-3; tentatively, D is TRBD2 (6 bases). Sequencing was carried out using naive CD4+ T cells from blood. The CDR3: CASSRSSAGTDTQYF. As DNA, the CDR3 is TGCGCCAGCAGCCGTTCTAGCGCGGGCACAGATACGCAGTATTTT.